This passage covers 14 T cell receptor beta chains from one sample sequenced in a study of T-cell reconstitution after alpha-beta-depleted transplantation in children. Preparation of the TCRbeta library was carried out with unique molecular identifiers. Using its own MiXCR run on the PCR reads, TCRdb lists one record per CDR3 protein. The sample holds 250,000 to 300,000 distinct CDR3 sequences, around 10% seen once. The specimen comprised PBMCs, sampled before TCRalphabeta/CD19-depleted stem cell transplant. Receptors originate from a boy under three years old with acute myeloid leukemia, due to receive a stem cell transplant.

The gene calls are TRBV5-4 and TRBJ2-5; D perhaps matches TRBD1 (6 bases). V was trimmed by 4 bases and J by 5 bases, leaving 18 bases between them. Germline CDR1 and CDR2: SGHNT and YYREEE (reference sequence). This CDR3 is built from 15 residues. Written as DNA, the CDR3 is TGTGCCAGCAGCCCCCTCGAAAGGGGGAAGGAGACCCAGTACTTC. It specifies CASSPLERGKETQYF.

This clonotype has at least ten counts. The chain's CDR3 is CATSDLFPGTGLPSGNTIYF. CDR3 nucleotide sequence: TGTGCCACCAGTGATTTGTTTCCCGGGACAGGGCTCCCCTCTGGAAACACCATATATTTT. This chain connects TRBV24-1 to TRBJ1-3; 9 bases align to TRBD1. The CDR3 covers 20 residues. V lost 0 bases and J lost 0; bases outside the gene matches: 11. Germline V lookup: CDR1 KGHDR, CDR2 SFDVKD.

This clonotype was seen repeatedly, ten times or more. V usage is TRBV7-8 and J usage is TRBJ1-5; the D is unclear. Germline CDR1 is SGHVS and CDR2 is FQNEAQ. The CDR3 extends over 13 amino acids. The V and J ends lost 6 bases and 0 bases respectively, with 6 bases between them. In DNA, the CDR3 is TGTGCCAGCAGAGCCTATAGCAATCAGCCCCAGCATTTT. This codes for CASRAYSNQPQHF.

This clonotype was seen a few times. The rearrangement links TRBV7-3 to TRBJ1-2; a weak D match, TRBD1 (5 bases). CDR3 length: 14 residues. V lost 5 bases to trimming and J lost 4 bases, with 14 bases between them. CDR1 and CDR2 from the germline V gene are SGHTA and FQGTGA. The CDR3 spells CASSLIRTSYGYTF. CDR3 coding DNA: TGTGCCAGCAGCCTTATTCGGACATCCTATGGCTACACCTTC.

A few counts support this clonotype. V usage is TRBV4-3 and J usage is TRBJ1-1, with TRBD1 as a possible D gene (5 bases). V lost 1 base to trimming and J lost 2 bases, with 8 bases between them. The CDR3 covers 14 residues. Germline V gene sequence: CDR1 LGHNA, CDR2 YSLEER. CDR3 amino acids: CASSQGRGNTEAFF. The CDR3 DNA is TGCGCCAGCAGCCAAGGAAGGGGCAACACTGAAGCTTTCTTT.

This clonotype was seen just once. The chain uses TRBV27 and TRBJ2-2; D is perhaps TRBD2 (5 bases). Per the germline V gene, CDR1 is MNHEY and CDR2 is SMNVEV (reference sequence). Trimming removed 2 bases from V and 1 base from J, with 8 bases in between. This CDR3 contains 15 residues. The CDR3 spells CASSLNGMNTGELFF. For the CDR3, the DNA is TGTGCCAGCAGTTTAAACGGGATGAACACCGGGGAGCTGTTTTTT.

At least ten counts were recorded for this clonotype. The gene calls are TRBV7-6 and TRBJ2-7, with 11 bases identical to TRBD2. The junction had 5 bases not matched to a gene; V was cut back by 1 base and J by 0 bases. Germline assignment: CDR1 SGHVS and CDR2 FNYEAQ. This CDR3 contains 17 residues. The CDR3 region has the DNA TGTGCCAGCAGCTTAGGCACTAGCGGGAGAAGCTCCTACGAGCAGTACTTC. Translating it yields CASSLGTSGRSSYEQYF.

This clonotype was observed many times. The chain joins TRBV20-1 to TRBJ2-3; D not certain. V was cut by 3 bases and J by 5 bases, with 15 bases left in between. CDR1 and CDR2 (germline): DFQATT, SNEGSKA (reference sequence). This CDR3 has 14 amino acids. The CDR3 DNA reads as TGCAGTGCTAGGGCTCCTCGGCCCAAAGATACGCAGTATTTT. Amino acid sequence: CSARAPRPKDTQYF.

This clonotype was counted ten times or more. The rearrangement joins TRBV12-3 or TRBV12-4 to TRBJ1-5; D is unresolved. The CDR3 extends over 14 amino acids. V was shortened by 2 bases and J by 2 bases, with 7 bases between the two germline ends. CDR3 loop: CASSLIIGNQPQHF. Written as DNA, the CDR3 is TGTGCCAGCAGTTTAATCATCGGCAATCAGCCCCAGCATTTT.

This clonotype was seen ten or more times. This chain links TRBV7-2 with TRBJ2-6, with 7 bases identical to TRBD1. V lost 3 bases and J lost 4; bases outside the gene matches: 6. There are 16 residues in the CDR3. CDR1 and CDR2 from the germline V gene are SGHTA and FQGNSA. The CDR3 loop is CASSFDRVSGANVLTF. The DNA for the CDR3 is TGTGCCAGCAGCTTTGACAGGGTCTCGGGGGCCAACGTCCTGACTTTC.

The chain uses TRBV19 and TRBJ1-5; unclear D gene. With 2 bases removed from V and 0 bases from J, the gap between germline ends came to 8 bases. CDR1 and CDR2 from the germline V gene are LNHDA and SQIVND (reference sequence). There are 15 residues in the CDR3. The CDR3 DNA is TGTGCCAGTAGTATAACAGCCCATAGCAATCAGCCCCAGCATTTT. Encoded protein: CASSITAHSNQPQHF. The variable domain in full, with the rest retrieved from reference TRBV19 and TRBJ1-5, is DGGITQSPKYLFRKEGQNVTLSCEQNLNHDAMYWYRQDPGQGLRLIYYSQIVNDFQKGDIAEGYSVSREKKESFPLTVTSAQKNPTAFYLCASSITAHSNQPQHFGDGTRLSIL.

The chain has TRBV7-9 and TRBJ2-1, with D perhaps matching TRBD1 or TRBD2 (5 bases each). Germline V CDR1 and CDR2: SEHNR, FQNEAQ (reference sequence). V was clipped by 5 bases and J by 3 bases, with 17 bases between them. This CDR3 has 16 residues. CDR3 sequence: CASSRTGTRDYNEQFF. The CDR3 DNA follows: TGTGCCAGCAGCCGCACCGGGACGAGAGACTACAATGAGCAGTTCTTC.

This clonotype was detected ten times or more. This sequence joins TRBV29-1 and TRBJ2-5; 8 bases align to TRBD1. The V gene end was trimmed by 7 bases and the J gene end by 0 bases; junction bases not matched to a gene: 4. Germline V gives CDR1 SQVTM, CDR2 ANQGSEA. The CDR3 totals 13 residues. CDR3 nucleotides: TGCAGCGCTCAGGGACAGGACCAAGAGACCCAGTACTTC. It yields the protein CSAQGQDQETQYF.

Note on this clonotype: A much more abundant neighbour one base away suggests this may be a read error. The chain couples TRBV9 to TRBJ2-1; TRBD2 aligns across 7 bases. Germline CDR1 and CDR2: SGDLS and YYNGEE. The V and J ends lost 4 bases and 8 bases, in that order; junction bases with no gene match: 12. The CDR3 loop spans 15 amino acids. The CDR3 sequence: CASSPTPGGYHEQFF. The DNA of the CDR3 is TGTGCCAGCAGCCCCACTCCGGGGGGATACCATGAGCAGTTCTTC. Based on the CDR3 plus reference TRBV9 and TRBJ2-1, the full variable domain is DSGVTQTPKHLITATGQRVTLRCSPRSGDLSVYWYQQSLDQGLQFLIQYYNGEERAKGNILERFSAQQFPDLHSELNLSSLELGDSALYFCASSPTPGGYHEQFFGPGTRLTVL.